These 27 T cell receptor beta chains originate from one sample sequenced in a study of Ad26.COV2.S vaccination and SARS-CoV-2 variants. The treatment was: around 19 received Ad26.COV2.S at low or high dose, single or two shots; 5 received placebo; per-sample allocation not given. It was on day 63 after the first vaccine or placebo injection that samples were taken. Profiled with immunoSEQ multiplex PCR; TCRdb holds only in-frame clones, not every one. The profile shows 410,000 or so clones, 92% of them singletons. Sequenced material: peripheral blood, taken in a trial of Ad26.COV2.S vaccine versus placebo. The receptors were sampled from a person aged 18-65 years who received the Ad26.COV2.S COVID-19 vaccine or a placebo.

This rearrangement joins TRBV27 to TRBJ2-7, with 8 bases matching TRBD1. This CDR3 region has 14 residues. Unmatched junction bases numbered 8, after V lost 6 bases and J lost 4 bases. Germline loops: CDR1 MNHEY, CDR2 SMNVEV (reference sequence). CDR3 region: CASRTQGESYEQYF. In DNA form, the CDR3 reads TGTGCCAGCAGAACACAGGGGGAGTCTTACGAGCAGTACTTC.

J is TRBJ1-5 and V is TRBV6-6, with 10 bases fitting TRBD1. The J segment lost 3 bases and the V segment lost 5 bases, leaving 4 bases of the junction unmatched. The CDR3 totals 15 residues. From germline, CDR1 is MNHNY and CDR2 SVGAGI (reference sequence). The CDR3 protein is CASSVTGGSNQPQHF. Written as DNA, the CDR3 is TGTGCCAGCAGTGTGACAGGGGGCTCCAATCAGCCCCAGCATTTT.

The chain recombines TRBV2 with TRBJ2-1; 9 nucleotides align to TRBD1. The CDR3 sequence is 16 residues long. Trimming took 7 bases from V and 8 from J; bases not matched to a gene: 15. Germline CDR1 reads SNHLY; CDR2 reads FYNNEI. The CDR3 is CASIVLLGQGLDEQFF. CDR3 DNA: TGTGCCAGCATCGTATTATTAGGACAGGGGTTGGATGAGCAGTTCTTC.

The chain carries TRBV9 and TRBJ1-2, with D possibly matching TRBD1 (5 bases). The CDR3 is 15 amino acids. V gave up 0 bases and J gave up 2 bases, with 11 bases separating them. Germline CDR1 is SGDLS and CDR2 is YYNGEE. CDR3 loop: CASSVEVGRNYGYTF. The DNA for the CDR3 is TGTGCCAGCAGCGTAGAAGTGGGGCGCAACTATGGCTACACCTTC.

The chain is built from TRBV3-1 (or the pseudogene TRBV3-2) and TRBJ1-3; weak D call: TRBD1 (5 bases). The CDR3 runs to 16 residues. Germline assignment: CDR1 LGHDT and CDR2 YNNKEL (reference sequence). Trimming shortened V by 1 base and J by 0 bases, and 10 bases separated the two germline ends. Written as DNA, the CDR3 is TGTGCCAGCAGCCAAGCCGGGACGAGCTCTGGAAACACCATATATTTT. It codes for CASSQAGTSSGNTIYF.

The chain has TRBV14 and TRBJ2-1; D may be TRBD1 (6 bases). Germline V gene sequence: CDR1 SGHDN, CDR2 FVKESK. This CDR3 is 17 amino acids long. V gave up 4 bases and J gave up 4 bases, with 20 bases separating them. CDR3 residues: CASSPRFRDKEYNEQFF. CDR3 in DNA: TGTGCCAGCAGCCCAAGATTCCGGGACAAGGAATACAATGAGCAGTTCTTC. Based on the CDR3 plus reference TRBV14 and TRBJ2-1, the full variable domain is EAGVTQFPSHSVIEKGQTVTLRCDPISGHDNLYWYRRVMGKEIKFLLHFVKESKQDESGMPNNRFLAERTGGTYSTLKVQPAELEDSGVYFCASSPRFRDKEYNEQFFGPGTRLTVL.

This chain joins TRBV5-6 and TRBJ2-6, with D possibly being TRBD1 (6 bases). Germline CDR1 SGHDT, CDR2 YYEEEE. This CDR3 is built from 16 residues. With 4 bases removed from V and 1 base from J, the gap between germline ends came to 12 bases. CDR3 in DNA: TGTGCCAGCAGCCTCACAGGGTTATCTGGGGCCAACGTCCTGACTTTC. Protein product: CASSLTGLSGANVLTF. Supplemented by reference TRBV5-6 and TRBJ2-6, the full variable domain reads DAGVTQSPTHLIKTRGQQVTLRCSPKSGHDTVSWYQQALGQGPQFIFQYYEEEERQRGNFPDRFSGHQFPNYSSELNVNALLLGDSALYLCASSLTGLSGANVLTFGAGSRLTVL.

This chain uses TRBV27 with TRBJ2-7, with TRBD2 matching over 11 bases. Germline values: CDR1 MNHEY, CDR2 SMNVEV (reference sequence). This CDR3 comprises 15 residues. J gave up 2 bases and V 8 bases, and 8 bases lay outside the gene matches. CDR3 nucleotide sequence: TGTGCCAGCGGAGAGACTAGCGGGGTTACCTACGAGCAGTACTTC. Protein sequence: CASGETSGVTYEQYF.

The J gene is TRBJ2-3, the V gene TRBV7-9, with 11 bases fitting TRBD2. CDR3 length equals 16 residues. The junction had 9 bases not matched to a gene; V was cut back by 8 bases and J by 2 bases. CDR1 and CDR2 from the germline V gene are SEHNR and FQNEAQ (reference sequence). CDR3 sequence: CASLPSSGGLTDTQYF. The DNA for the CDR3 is TGTGCCAGCCTCCCTTCTAGCGGGGGGCTCACAGATACGCAGTATTTT.

The CDR3 DNA follows: TGCAGCGTAATGACAGGGAGCGCTTTCTACGAGCAGTACTTC. This gives the protein CSVMTGSAFYEQYF. The rearrangement links TRBV29-1 to TRBJ2-7; 7 nucleotides align to TRBD1. J lost 3 bases, V lost 6 bases, and 11 bases had no gene match. The CDR3 covers 14 residues. Germline V gives CDR1 SQVTM, CDR2 ANQGSEA.

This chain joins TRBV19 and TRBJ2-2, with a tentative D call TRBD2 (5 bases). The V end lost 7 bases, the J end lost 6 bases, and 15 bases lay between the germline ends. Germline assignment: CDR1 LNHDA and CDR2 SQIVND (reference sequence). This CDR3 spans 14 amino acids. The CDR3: CASTTAWESGELFF. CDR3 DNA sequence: TGTGCCAGTACAACAGCTTGGGAGTCCGGGGAGCTGTTTTTT.

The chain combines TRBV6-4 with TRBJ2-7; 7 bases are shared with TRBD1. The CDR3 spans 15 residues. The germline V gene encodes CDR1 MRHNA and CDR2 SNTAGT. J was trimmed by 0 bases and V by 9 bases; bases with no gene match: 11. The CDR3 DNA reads TGTGCCAGAAAGACCGGGACAGCTGACTCCTACGAGCAGTACTTC. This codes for CARKTGTADSYEQYF.

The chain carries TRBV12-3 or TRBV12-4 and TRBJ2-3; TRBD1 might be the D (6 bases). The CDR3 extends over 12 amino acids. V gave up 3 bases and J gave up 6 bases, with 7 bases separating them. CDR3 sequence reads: CASSFQGDTQYF. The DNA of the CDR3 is TGTGCCAGCAGTTTCCAGGGGGATACGCAGTATTTT.

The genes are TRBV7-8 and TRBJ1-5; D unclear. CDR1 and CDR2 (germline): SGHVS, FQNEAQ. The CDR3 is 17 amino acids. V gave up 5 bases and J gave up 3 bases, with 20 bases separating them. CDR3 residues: CASSPSLVGGLNQPQHF. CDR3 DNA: TGTGCCAGCAGCCCCAGCTTGGTCGGTGGACTCAATCAGCCCCAGCATTTT.

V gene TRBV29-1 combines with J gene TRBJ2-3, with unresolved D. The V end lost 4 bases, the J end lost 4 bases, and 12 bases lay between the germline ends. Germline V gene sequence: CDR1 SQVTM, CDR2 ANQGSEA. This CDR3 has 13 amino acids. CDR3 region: CSVVFAPPDTQYF. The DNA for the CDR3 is TGCAGCGTTGTTTTTGCCCCGCCAGATACGCAGTATTTT.

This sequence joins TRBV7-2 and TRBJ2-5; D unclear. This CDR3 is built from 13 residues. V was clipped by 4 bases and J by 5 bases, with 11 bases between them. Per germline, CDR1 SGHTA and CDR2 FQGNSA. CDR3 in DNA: TGTGCCAGCAGCTATATCCCCCGGGAGACCCAGTACTTC. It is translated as CASSYIPRETQYF.

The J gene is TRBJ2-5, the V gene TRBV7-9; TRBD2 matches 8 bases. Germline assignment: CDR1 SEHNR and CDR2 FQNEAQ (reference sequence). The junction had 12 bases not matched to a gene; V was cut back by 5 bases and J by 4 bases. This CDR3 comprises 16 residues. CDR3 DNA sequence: TGTGCCAGCAGCGACTCCGGGACTAGGGCGAGAGAGACCCAGTACTTC. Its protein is CASSDSGTRARETQYF.

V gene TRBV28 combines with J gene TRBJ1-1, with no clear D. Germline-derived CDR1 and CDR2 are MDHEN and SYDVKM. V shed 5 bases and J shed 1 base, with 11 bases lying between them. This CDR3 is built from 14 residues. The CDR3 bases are TGTGCCAGCAGTAGTTCAGTCGAGAACACTGAAGCTTTCTTT. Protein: CASSSSVENTEAFF.

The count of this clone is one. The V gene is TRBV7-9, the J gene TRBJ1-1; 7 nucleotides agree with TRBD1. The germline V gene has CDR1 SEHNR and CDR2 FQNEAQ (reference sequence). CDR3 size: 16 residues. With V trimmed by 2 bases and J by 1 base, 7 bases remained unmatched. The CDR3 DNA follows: TGTGCCAGCAGCTTAAGGTGGGACAGATCGAACACTGAAGCTTTCTTT. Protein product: CASSLRWDRSNTEAFF.

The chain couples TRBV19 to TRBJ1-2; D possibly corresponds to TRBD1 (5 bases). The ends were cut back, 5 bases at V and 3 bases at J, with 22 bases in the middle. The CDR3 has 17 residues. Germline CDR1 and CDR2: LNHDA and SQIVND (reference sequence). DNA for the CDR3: TGTGCCAGTAGTGGGTTTGTGGGTTTCGGGACGGACTATGGCTACACCTTC. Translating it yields CASSGFVGFGTDYGYTF.

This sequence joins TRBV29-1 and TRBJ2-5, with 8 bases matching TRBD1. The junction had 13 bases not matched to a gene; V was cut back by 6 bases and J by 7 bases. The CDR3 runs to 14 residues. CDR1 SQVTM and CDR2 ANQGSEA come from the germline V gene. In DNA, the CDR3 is TGCAGCGTAGTCGGGACAGGCACCCCAGGGACCCAGTACTTC. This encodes CSVVGTGTPGTQYF.

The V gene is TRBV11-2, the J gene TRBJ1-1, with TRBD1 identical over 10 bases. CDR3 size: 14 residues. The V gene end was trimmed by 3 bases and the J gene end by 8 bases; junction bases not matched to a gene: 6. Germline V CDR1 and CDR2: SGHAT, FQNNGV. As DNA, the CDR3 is TGTGCCAGCAGCTTTTGGGACAGGGGTTCGGAAGCTTTCTTT. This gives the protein CASSFWDRGSEAFF. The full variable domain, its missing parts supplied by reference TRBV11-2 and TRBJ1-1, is EAGVAQSPRYKIIEKRQSVAFWCNPISGHATLYWYQQILGQGPKLLIQFQNNGVVDDSQLPKDRFSAERLKGVDSTLKIQPAKLEDSAVYLCASSFWDRGSEAFFGQGTRLTVV.

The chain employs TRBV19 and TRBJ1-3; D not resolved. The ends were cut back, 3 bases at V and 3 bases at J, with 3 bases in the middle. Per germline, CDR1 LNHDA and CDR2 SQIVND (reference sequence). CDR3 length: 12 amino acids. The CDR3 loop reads CASSIGGNTIYF. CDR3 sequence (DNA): TGTGCCAGTAGTATCGGTGGAAACACCATATATTTT.

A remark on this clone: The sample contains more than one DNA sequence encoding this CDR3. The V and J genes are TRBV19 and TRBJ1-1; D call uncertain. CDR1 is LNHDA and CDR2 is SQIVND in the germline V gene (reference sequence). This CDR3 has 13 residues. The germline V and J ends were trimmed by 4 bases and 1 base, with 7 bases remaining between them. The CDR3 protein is CASSRTENTEAFF. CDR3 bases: TGTGCCAGTAGTAGGACGGAGAACACTGAAGCTTTCTTT. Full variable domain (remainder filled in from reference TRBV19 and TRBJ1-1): DGGITQSPKYLFRKEGQNVTLSCEQNLNHDAMYWYRQDPGQGLRLIYYSQIVNDFQKGDIAEGYSVSREKKESFPLTVTSAQKNPTAFYLCASSRTENTEAFFGQGTRLTVV.

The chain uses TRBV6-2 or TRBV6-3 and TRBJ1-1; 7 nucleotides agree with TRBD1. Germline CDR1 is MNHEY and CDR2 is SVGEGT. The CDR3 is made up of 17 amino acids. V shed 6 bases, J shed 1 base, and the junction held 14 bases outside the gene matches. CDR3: CASSNKISTGQNTEAFF. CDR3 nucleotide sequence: TGTGCCAGCAGCAATAAAATATCGACAGGGCAGAACACTGAAGCTTTCTTT.

The chain's CDR3 is CASSLVWTTFYGYTF. In DNA form, the CDR3 reads TGTGCCAGCAGCTTAGTTTGGACAACTTTCTATGGCTACACCTTC. The V gene is TRBV7-8, the J gene TRBJ1-2, with TRBD1 as a possible D gene (5 bases). Trimming removed 1 base from V and 4 bases from J, with 13 bases in between. Germline CDR1 reads SGHVS; CDR2 reads FQNEAQ. CDR3 size: 15 residues.

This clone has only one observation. The CDR3 bases are TGCGCCAGCAGCCAAGGTACAGGGGGTAACACCGGGGAGCTGTTTTTT. It specifies CASSQGTGGNTGELFF. The rearrangement uses TRBV4-3 and TRBJ2-2, with 8 nucleotides matching TRBD1. Germline loops: CDR1 LGHNA, CDR2 YSLEER. CDR3 length: 16 amino acids. The junction had 3 bases not matched to a gene; V was cut back by 1 base and J by 2 bases.